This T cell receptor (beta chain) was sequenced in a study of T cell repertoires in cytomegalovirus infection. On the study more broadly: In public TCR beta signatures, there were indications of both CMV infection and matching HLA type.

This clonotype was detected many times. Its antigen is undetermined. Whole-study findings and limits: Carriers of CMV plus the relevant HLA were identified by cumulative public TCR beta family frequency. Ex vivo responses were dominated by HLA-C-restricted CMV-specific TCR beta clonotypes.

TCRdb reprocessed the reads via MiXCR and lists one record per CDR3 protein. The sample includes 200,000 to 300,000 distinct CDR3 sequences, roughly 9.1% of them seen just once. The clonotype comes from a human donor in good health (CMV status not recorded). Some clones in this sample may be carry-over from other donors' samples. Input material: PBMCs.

Here the CDR3 reads CASSRDRGPDTQYF. For the CDR3, the DNA is TGTGCCAGCAGCCGGGACAGGGGGCCAGATACGCAGTATTTT. This chain uses TRBV7-2 with TRBJ2-3; TRBD1 agrees at 12 bases. This CDR3 spans 14 amino acids. V lost 5 bases, J lost 4 bases, and 1 base stayed unmatched. CDR1 is SGHTA and CDR2 is FQGNSA in the germline V gene. The full variable domain, its missing parts supplied by reference TRBV7-2 and TRBJ2-3, is GAGVSQSPSNKVTEKGKDVELRCDPISGHTALYWYRQSLGQGLEFLIYFQGNSAPDKSGLPSDRFSAERTGGSVSTLTIQRTQQEDSAVYLCASSRDRGPDTQYFGPGTRLTVL.